The clone carrying this T cell receptor beta chain was seen many times. At one end the junction does not follow the germline gene, possibly because of a read error. The data originate from a study of T-cell reconstitution after alpha-beta-depleted transplantation in children. TCRbeta library construction was performed incorporating unique molecular identifiers. In TCRdb, the PCR reads were re-called with MiXCR into one record per CDR3 protein. The repertoire includes 450,000 to 500,000 distinct CDR3 sequences, about 12% of them detected once, and more than 5.5% sits in the top ten. This CDR3 comprises 13 residues. Germline V gives CDR1 SGHVS, CDR2 FNYEAQ.

The chain carries TRBV7-6 and TRBJ1-2; 10 positions match TRBD1. Source: PBMCs from the stem cell graft donor, taken from the stem cell graft. This clonotype was obtained from a human donor who donated a stem cell graft to a child with combined immunodeficiency. Written as DNA, the CDR3 is TGTGCCAGCAGTTTAGACAGGGGGCAGGGCTACACCTTC. It is translated as CASSLDRGQGYTF.